This T cell receptor beta chain was obtained from a study of CD8 T cells in Susac syndrome. Findings and caveats of the study: Acknowledgment was made by the study that its TCR sequencing and HLA analysis involved a relatively small number of individuals.

Notes on this clonotype: Its antigen is as yet unknown.

From blood CD8+ and CD4+ T cells, the TCR beta chain was sequenced. The CD8+ and CD4+ T cells were isolated magnetically using a negative isolation approach, whereas the TEMRA cells were enriched by FACS. V lost 0 bases and J lost 7, with 13 bases in between. The length of the CDR3 is 15 residues. Germline V gene data show CDR1 as LGHNA and CDR2 as YSLEER. RNA, at about 0.45 to 1 ug, was reverse transcribed with random hexamers. Amplification of TCR beta CDR3 was carried out by immunoSEQ multiplex PCR, which covered 54 Vbeta and 13 Jbeta segments. Via MiXCR, TCRdb re-called the immunoSEQ multiplex PCR reads, giving one row per CDR3 protein. The data contain about 130,000 distinct CDR3 sequences, around 94% of them singletons.

The sample was CD4+ T cells from PBMCs. The TCR sequence derives from a human donor in good health. This chain links TRBV4-3 with TRBJ2-1; possibly TRBD1 for D (5 bases). CDR3 DNA: TGCGCCAGCAGCCAAGAATACAGGATGGCAAATGAGCAGTTCTTC. Translating it yields CASSQEYRMANEQFF.